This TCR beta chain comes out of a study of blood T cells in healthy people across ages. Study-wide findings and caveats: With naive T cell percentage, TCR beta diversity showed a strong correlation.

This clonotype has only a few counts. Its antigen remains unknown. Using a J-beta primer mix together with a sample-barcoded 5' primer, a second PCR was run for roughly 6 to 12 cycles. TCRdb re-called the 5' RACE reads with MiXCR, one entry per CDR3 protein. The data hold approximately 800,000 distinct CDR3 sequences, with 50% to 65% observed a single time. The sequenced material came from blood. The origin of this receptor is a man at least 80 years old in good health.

The CDR3 sequence is CSFPPVGQNYNEQFF. The CDR3 nucleotides are TGCAGTTTCCCACCGGTGGGACAGAACTACAATGAGCAGTTCTTC. The chain links TRBV20-1 to TRBJ2-1, with 7 bases that match TRBD1. CDR3 length equals 15 residues. Germline V gene data show CDR1 as DFQATT and CDR2 as SNEGSKA (reference sequence). V lost 8 bases to trimming and J lost 3 bases; unmatched junction nucleotides: 13.